In its sample, the clone carrying this TCR beta chain was seen once. These data come from a study of blood T cell repertoires in COVID-19. CDR1 and CDR2 from the germline V gene are SGHTA and FQGNSA. J gave up 2 bases and V 1 base, and 4 bases lay outside the gene matches. This CDR3 region has 15 residues. Authors' analysis steps: Amplified reference gene primers provided the basis for estimating nucleated cell counts. Assay used: immunoSEQ multiplex PCR; TCRdb lists only in-frame clones, some missing. V and J calls and clone size are given by that table; D and trimming were obtained from the DNA. The sample has roughly 95,000 clones; around 80% are singletons.

The sequencing input was peripheral blood. V is TRBV7-2 and J is TRBJ1-1, with 7 bases identical to TRBD1. This sequence was found in a man aged 45-65 years with active or convalescent COVID-19. In nucleotides, the CDR3 is TGTGCCAGCAGCTTAGGGGGGACAGTAAACACTGAAGCTTTCTTT. Encoded protein: CASSLGGTVNTEAFF.